The text below deals with one T cell receptor beta chain. Its antigen is not known. The data belong to a study of T cells in Graves' hyperthyroidism and ophthalmopathy. General study findings and limits: In the analysis, a 13 V-J model separated ophthalmopathy from stable hyperthyroidism. Most expanded thyroid clonotypes above 0.001 also appeared in blood.

The CDR3 runs to 14 residues. V was pared by 6 bases and J by 4 bases, with 7 bases of the junction left unmatched. Germline V gene sequence: CDR1 SQVTM, CDR2 ANQGSEA. Over 18 months, lack of ophthalmopathy progression marked Graves' hyperthyroidism as stable. Together with thyroid ultrasound, orbital computed tomography, serum thyroxine and TRAb, clinical symptoms were used for diagnoses. Researchers amplified the TCR beta CDR3 regions from RNA transcripts. Carried out on the TCR CDR3, a first-round RT-PCR used the HTBI primer set. TCRdb re-called the multiplex PCR reads with MiXCR, one entry per CDR3 protein. The data hold just over 550,000 distinct CDR3 sequences, with roughly 50% observed a single time.

The material sequenced was peripheral blood or thyroid tissue (not recorded which). The chain uses TRBV29-1 and TRBJ2-7; 12 nucleotides align to TRBD1. The sequence was obtained from a woman aged 18 to 35 with Graves' hyperthyroidism. This CDR3 is CSVPGTGGAYEQYF. For the CDR3, the DNA is TGCAGCGTGCCCGGGACAGGGGGCGCGTACGAGCAGTACTTC.